Presented here are 27 T cell receptor beta chains from one specimen sequenced in a study of blood T cell repertoires in COVID-19. Assay: immunoSEQ multiplex PCR; the TCRdb copy retains only in-frame clones and omits some. The table has roughly 100,000 clones, more than 75% seen once. Sequences were obtained from peripheral blood. Source of these receptors: a human donor in a cohort sampled during active COVID-19.

CDR3 residues: CASSYGPGLSGNTIYF. DNA of the CDR3: TGTGCCAGCAGCTATGGCCCGGGATTGTCTGGAAACACCATATATTTT. The chain has TRBV27 and TRBJ1-3; D gene uncertain. The V end was cut by 6 bases, the J end by 1 base, with 16 bases between. The CDR3 covers 16 residues. CDR1 is MNHEY, CDR2 SMNVEV, per germline (reference sequence).

The rearrangement joins TRBV14 to TRBJ1-1; 12 nucleotides align to TRBD1. CDR1 and CDR2 (germline): SGHDN, FVKESK. J lost 7 bases, V lost 2 bases, and 8 bases had no gene match. This CDR3 spans 16 amino acids. CDR3 DNA: TGTGCCAGCAGCCAAAGGGACAGGGGGCCTTTGGGTGAAGCTTTCTTT. It translates to CASSQRDRGPLGEAFF.

This chain uses TRBV6-5 with TRBJ2-2; D unresolved. The CDR3 totals 14 residues. CDR1 is MNHEY, CDR2 SVGAGI, per germline. Between the trimmed V and J ends, which lost 7 bases and 1 base, there was a span of 10 bases. CDR3 sequence: CASKSRRNTGELFF. The CDR3 bases are TGTGCCAGCAAGAGCCGGAGGAACACCGGGGAGCTGTTTTTT.

This clone has more than one count but fewer than ten. The genes are TRBV25-1 and TRBJ1-2; 9 bases map to TRBD1. CDR1 is MGHDK, CDR2 SYGVNS, per germline. The CDR3 is 14 residues long. After removal of 6 bases from V and 4 bases from J, the junction contained 6 bases not matched to a gene. The CDR3 reads CASRGTGILYGYTF. The DNA for the CDR3 is TGTGCCAGCAGGGGGACAGGGATCCTCTATGGCTACACCTTC.

This clone was seen a handful of times. The rearrangement joins TRBV12-3 or TRBV12-4 to TRBJ2-7; TRBD1 matches 7 bases. The CDR3 has 13 residues. Unmatched junction bases numbered 8, after V lost 6 bases and J lost 6 bases. CDR3 nucleotides: TGTGCCAGCAGGATATCCGGGACAGCCGAGCAGTACTTC. It specifies CASRISGTAEQYF.

V gene TRBV7-8 combines with J gene TRBJ2-7, with 8 bases aligning to TRBD1. The germline V gene encodes CDR1 SGHVS and CDR2 FQNEAQ. Losses at the gene ends were 3 bases for V and 3 bases for J; bases not matched to a gene: 7. The CDR3 consists of 15 residues. The CDR3 nucleotides read TGTGCCAGCAGCTTCCGGACAGGGCCTTACTACGAGCAGTACTTC. Translating it yields CASSFRTGPYYEQYF.

The genes are TRBV4-2 and TRBJ1-5, with TRBD1 matching 10 bases. CDR1 and CDR2 (germline): LGHNA, YNFKEQ. With V trimmed by 2 bases and J by 0 bases, 10 bases remained unmatched. This CDR3 is 19 amino acids long. In DNA, the CDR3 is TGTGCCAGCAGCCAAAAACTTGGCGGGACAGGGGCTAGCAATCAGCCCCAGCATTTT. Translating gives CASSQKLGGTGASNQPQHF.

The gene calls are TRBV7-2 and TRBJ1-1, with D tentatively TRBD1 (6 bases). The germline gives CDR1 SGHTA, CDR2 FQGNSA. The CDR3 has 14 residues. Trimming removed 5 bases at V and 4 bases at J, with 14 bases between. The CDR3 DNA is TGTGCCAGCAGCCCGCGGGAGGGGGGCACTGAAGCTTTCTTT. Its translation: CASSPREGGTEAFF. Together with reference TRBV7-2 and TRBJ1-1, the CDR3 gives the full variable domain: GAGVSQSPSNKVTEKGKDVELRCDPISGHTALYWYRQSLGQGLEFLIYFQGNSAPDKSGLPSDRFSAERTGGSVSTLTIQRTQQEDSAVYLCASSPREGGTEAFFGQGTRLTVV.

The chain recombines TRBV30 with TRBJ2-3; 7 positions agree with TRBD1. The CDR3 is 16 amino acids. Per germline, CDR1 GTSNPN and CDR2 SVGIG (reference sequence). The V segment lost 0 bases and the J segment 0 bases; nucleotides outside the gene matches: 6. CDR3 coding DNA: TGTGCCTGGAGTGTACTCGGGACAGCTAGCACAGATACGCAGTATTTT. This translates into CAWSVLGTASTDTQYF.

The chain uses TRBV2 and TRBJ1-1; D may be TRBD1 (5 bases). The CDR3 extends over 13 amino acids. Between the trimmed V and J ends, which lost 4 bases and 1 base, there was a span of 7 bases. Germline V lookup: CDR1 SNHLY, CDR2 FYNNEI. The CDR3 loop is CASSGQQNTEAFF. In nucleotides, the CDR3 is TGTGCCAGCAGTGGACAGCAGAACACTGAAGCTTTCTTT. The full variable domain, completed using reference TRBV2 and TRBJ1-1, is EPEVTQTPSHQVTQMGQEVILRCVPISNHLYFYWYRQILGQKVEFLVSFYNNEISEKSEIFDDQFSVERPDGSNFTLKIRSTKLEDSAMYFCASSGQQNTEAFFGQGTRLTVV.

This chain joins TRBV6-5 and TRBJ1-1; no reliable D call. From germline, CDR1 is MNHEY and CDR2 SVGAGI. This CDR3 has 15 amino acids. Trimming removed 4 bases from V and 1 base from J, with 13 bases in between. The CDR3 DNA follows: TGTGCCAGCAGTTCCCGACAAGCTCGGAACACTGAAGCTTTCTTT. This encodes CASSSRQARNTEAFF.

This chain uses TRBV6-5 with TRBJ1-1; D is ambiguous. The CDR3 loop spans 13 amino acids. The germline V gene has CDR1 MNHEY and CDR2 SVGAGI. Trimming cost V 4 bases and J 10 bases, with 16 bases left between them. The CDR3 region is CASSSENSLIAFF. The CDR3 DNA reads TGTGCCAGCAGTTCCGAAAACAGTCTCATAGCTTTCTTT.

The chain recombines TRBV4-1 with TRBJ2-7, with 8 bases identical to TRBD1. The junction had 18 bases not matched to a gene; V was cut back by 4 bases and J by 7 bases. The CDR3 contains 17 residues. Germline V lookup: CDR1 MGHRA, CDR2 YSYEKL. The CDR3 DNA is TGCGCCAGCAGCCGAGATCACCTGGGGCAGGGGGCAAGGGAGCAGTACTTC. Residues: CASSRDHLGQGAREQYF.

The chain recombines TRBV7-3 with TRBJ2-1; TRBD2 might be the D (7 bases). V was trimmed by 4 bases and J by 2 bases, leaving 12 bases between them. The length of the CDR3 is 15 residues. Germline V gene data show CDR1 as SGHTA and CDR2 as FQGTGA. The CDR3 DNA follows: TGTGCCAGCAGCTATGGGGGGGCCACCTACAATGAGCAGTTCTTC. This translates into CASSYGGATYNEQFF.

The chain carries TRBV9 and TRBJ2-3; 14 bases map to TRBD2. V was clipped by 3 bases and J by 5 bases; unmatched bases: 8. The germline V gene encodes CDR1 SGDLS and CDR2 YYNGEE. The CDR3 spans 17 residues. In DNA form, the CDR3 reads TGTGCCAGCAGCGCCTGGACTAGCGGGGGGCCCGGAGATACGCAGTATTTT. Its translation: CASSAWTSGGPGDTQYF.

This chain joins TRBV24-1 and TRBJ1-1; D is uncertain. The CDR3 runs 12 residues. V was clipped by 5 bases and J by 11 bases, with 14 bases between them. Germline V lookup: CDR1 KGHDR, CDR2 SFDVKD. Here the CDR3 DNA reads TGTGCCACCAGTGCCCACGGCGGTATTGCTTTCTTT. Encoded protein: CATSAHGGIAFF.

The chain recombines TRBV7-9 with TRBJ1-2; a possible D gene is TRBD1 (5 bases). V dropped 3 bases and J dropped 4 bases, with 12 bases sitting between them. The V gene's germline CDR1 is SEHNR and CDR2 FQNEAQ (reference sequence). CDR3 size: 14 residues. The CDR3 region is CASSLNQGIYGYTF. The CDR3 DNA reads TGTGCCAGCAGCTTGAACCAGGGAATCTATGGCTACACCTTC.

The chain uses TRBV4-1 and TRBJ1-4, with 7 nucleotides matching TRBD1. This CDR3 contains 18 residues. J was trimmed by 2 bases and V by 4 bases; bases with no gene match: 13. Germline values: CDR1 MGHRA, CDR2 YSYEKL. The CDR3 protein is CASSPGKTGSTTNEKLFF. Written as DNA, the CDR3 is TGCGCCAGCAGCCCCGGGAAGACAGGGAGTACTACTAATGAAAAACTGTTTTTT.

The CDR3 loop reads CASSPPSGLAGGDEQYF. CDR3 coding DNA: TGTGCCAGCTCACCACCCTCAGGACTAGCGGGGGGTGACGAGCAGTACTTC. The chain recombines TRBV18 with TRBJ2-7; TRBD2 matches 14 bases. Germline CDR1 KGHSH, CDR2 LQKENI. This CDR3 region has 17 residues. The V and J ends lost 0 bases and 5 bases, in that order; junction bases with no gene match: 6.

This chain connects TRBV2 to TRBJ1-5; 11 positions match TRBD1. This CDR3 has 12 residues. Germline CDR1 and CDR2: SNHLY and FYNNEI. The trim removed 6 bases at V and 12 bases at J, leaving 4 bases unmatched. This chain's CDR3 is CASRDRGPLQHF. In nucleotides, the CDR3 is TGTGCCAGCAGGGACAGGGGGCCCCTCCAGCATTTT.

The genes are TRBV9 and TRBJ2-6, with no clear D. There are 15 residues in the CDR3. Germline loops: CDR1 SGDLS, CDR2 YYNGEE. V gave up 0 bases and J gave up 0 bases, with 4 bases separating them. The CDR3 coding sequence is TGTGCCAGCAGCGTAGCCAGCTCTGGGGCCAACGTCCTGACTTTC. Its protein product is CASSVASSGANVLTF.

This clone has only one observation. The chain combines TRBV7-9 with TRBJ2-3, with TRBD2 matching 8 bases. Per germline, CDR1 SEHNR and CDR2 FQNEAQ (reference sequence). V shed 1 base, J shed 0 bases, and the junction held 12 bases outside the gene matches. This CDR3 is 19 amino acids long. The CDR3 sequence is CASSLGRLRGGTSTDTQYF. CDR3 coding DNA: TGTGCCAGCAGCTTAGGCCGACTCCGCGGGGGGACTAGCACAGATACGCAGTATTTT.

This chain joins TRBV5-6 and TRBJ1-1, with no clear D. CDR3 size: 13 residues. V was trimmed by 7 bases and J by 0 bases, leaving 10 bases between them. Germline V gene data show CDR1 as SGHDT and CDR2 as YYEEEE. This CDR3 is CASPKQLNTEAFF. CDR3 nucleotide sequence: TGTGCCAGCCCCAAACAGTTGAACACTGAAGCTTTCTTT.

This clone was picked up one time. The chain employs TRBV12-3 or TRBV12-4 and TRBJ1-6; D may be TRBD1 (6 bases). Trimming removed 5 bases from V and 16 bases from J, with 18 bases in between. The CDR3 runs 13 residues. As DNA, the CDR3 is TGTGCCAGCAGTACAGGGCCCCCGCAACTGCTCCACTTT. It specifies CASSTGPPQLLHF.

The chain carries TRBV6-5 and TRBJ1-5; the D is unclear. The germline V gene has CDR1 MNHEY and CDR2 SVGAGI. The CDR3 consists of 13 residues. Trimming stripped 7 bases from V and 6 bases from J, with 13 bases between. The CDR3 is CASKVEVGQPQHF. The CDR3 DNA reads as TGTGCCAGCAAAGTGGAGGTAGGTCAGCCCCAGCATTTT.

This clone came up a few times. This sequence joins TRBV27 and TRBJ1-5; TRBD1 matches at 10 bases. V shed 6 bases, J shed 7 bases, and the junction held 6 bases outside the gene matches. CDR1 is MNHEY and CDR2 is SMNVEV in the germline V gene (reference sequence). CDR3 length: 14 amino acids. The CDR3 sequence: CASRETGGRQPQHF. The CDR3 DNA is TGTGCCAGCAGAGAGACAGGGGGCCGGCAGCCCCAGCATTTT.

The chain employs TRBV7-9 and TRBJ2-1; the D gene is possibly TRBD2 (6 bases). CDR3 size: 15 residues. V was shortened by 0 bases and J by 2 bases, with 8 bases between the two germline ends. CDR1 SEHNR and CDR2 FQNEAQ come from the germline V gene (reference sequence). CDR3 protein: CASSLAGSPYNEQFF. The CDR3 DNA follows: TGTGCCAGCAGCTTAGCCGGGAGCCCCTACAATGAGCAGTTCTTC.